This T cell receptor (beta chain) emerged from a study of Tregs in tolerant kidney transplant recipients. About the study: An approximately 3-day belatacept mixed lymphocyte reaction, sometimes plus 5-day graft donor restimulation, preceded CD4+CD25+CD127- sorting.

Germline V lookup: CDR1 SGHTA, CDR2 FQGNSA. The V end lost 0 bases, the J end lost 4 bases, and 9 bases lay between the germline ends. The CDR3 totals 14 residues. TCRdb's copy holds only in-frame clones and misses some; the assay was immunoSEQ multiplex PCR. The data contain more than 30,000 clones, over 75% of them singletons. As concerns this clone: Its antigen is currently unknown.

Study conclusions and caveats: Expanding Tregs on activated donor B cells appeared to best identify donor-specific TCRbeta clones.

The sample taken for sequencing was Tregs from blood cultured with allogeneic cells. The sequence derives from a human donor in good health. J is TRBJ1-1 and V is TRBV7-2; D is perhaps TRBD1 (5 bases). The CDR3 region is CASSLARDPTEAFF. CDR3 coding DNA: TGTGCCAGCAGCTTAGCGCGGGACCCCACTGAAGCTTTCTTT.